The 13 T cell receptor beta chains below come from one sample, sequenced in a study of CD8 T cells in Susac syndrome. RNA totalling roughly 0.45 to 1 ug underwent reverse transcription with random hexamers. TCRdb itself ran the immunoSEQ multiplex PCR reads through MiXCR, one entry per CDR3 protein. The table includes around 200,000 distinct CDR3 sequences, just under 95% detected once. The specimen was CD8+ T cells from PBMCs. The receptors were sampled from a human donor with Susac syndrome.

The chain combines TRBV3-1 with TRBJ2-7; TRBD2 aligns across 9 bases. Trimming cost V 0 bases and J 5 bases; bases outside gene matches: 5. Germline loops: CDR1 LGHDT, CDR2 YNNKEL (reference sequence). This CDR3 contains 15 residues. Here the CDR3 DNA reads TGTGCCAGCAGCCAAGATCCTAGCGGGATCCACGAGCAGTACTTC. This encodes CASSQDPSGIHEQYF.

The rearrangement links TRBV24-1 to TRBJ1-5; D unclear. The germline gives CDR1 KGHDR, CDR2 SFDVKD. The CDR3 has 12 amino acids. V was trimmed by 4 bases and J by 4 bases, leaving 4 bases between them. CDR3 loop: CATSDPNQPQHF. DNA for the CDR3: TGTGCCACCAGTGACCCGAATCAGCCCCAGCATTTT.

The chain uses TRBV18 and TRBJ1-2, with D possibly matching TRBD1 (5 bases). The CDR3 covers 14 residues. The V gene's germline CDR1 is KGHSH and CDR2 LQKENI. Trimming took off 0 bases at V and 8 bases at J, with 13 bases between the two ends. CDR3 region: CASSPPGAVIGYTF. Written as DNA, the CDR3 is TGTGCCAGCTCACCACCTGGGGCAGTTATCGGCTACACCTTC.

The chain joins TRBV7-9 to TRBJ2-1; TRBD1 is a possible D gene (5 bases). The CDR3 consists of 14 residues. Trimming shortened V by 6 bases and J by 6 bases, and 15 bases separated the two germline ends. The germline V gene encodes CDR1 SEHNR and CDR2 FQNEAQ (reference sequence). CDR3 sequence: CASRSYDRSNEQFF. The CDR3 region has the DNA TGTGCCAGCAGATCATACGACAGATCCAATGAGCAGTTCTTC.

This rearrangement joins TRBV7-9 to TRBJ2-3, with D possibly TRBD2 on 6 matching bases. Germline V gene sequence: CDR1 SEHNR, CDR2 FQNEAQ (reference sequence). V was trimmed by 5 bases and J by 4 bases, leaving 28 bases between them. This CDR3 contains 19 residues. The CDR3 DNA sequence: TGTGCCAGCAGCACCAACCCCAACGGGAGTTGGTTTTTCGCAGATACGCAGTATTTT. Amino acid sequence: CASSTNPNGSWFFADTQYF.

This chain joins TRBV9 and TRBJ2-7; D gene ambiguous. The length of the CDR3 is 14 residues. Deletions cut 0 bases from V and 2 bases from J, with 9 bases between. The germline V gene has CDR1 SGDLS and CDR2 YYNGEE. This CDR3 is CASSVGGPAYEQYF. CDR3 bases: TGTGCCAGCAGCGTAGGGGGTCCCGCCTACGAGCAGTACTTC.

The chain carries TRBV11-2 and TRBJ2-1, with D possibly TRBD1 on 5 matching bases. This CDR3 has 16 residues. The germline CDR1 and CDR2 sequences are SGHAT and FQNNGV. V lost 3 bases and J 0 bases, leaving 12 bases between the germline ends. The CDR3 sequence is CASSFMTVDSYNEQFF. The CDR3 DNA reads TGTGCCAGCAGCTTTATGACAGTTGACTCCTACAATGAGCAGTTCTTC.

This clonotype appeared a single time. The V call is TRBV4-1, the J call TRBJ1-2; TRBD1 is a possible D gene (6 bases). Trimming left V 1 base short and J 6 bases short, with 9 bases between. Germline V lookup: CDR1 MGHRA, CDR2 YSYEKL. The CDR3 spans 13 residues. CDR3 coding DNA: TGCGCCAGCAGCCAAGCAACAGGGAATGGCTACACCTTC. The encoded protein is CASSQATGNGYTF.

The gene calls are TRBV13 and TRBJ2-3, with 7 bases matching TRBD2. Germline values: CDR1 PRHDT, CDR2 FYEKMQ (reference sequence). The CDR3 consists of 13 residues. After removal of 4 bases from V and 4 bases from J, the junction contained 2 bases not matched to a gene. CDR3 sequence: CASSWGGADTQYF. The CDR3 DNA follows: TGTGCCAGCAGCTGGGGGGGGGCAGATACGCAGTATTTT.

This clonotype was observed once. This chain joins TRBV27 and TRBJ2-2; 7 bases align to TRBD2. This CDR3 has 16 amino acids. The germline V gene has CDR1 MNHEY and CDR2 SMNVEV (reference sequence). The V gene end was trimmed by 4 bases and the J gene end by 5 bases; junction bases not matched to a gene: 10. The CDR3: CASSWIAGVGTGELFF. CDR3 DNA: TGTGCCAGCAGTTGGATCGCGGGAGTGGGGACCGGGGAGCTGTTTTTT.

This chain uses TRBV2 with TRBJ2-7, with a possible D match to TRBD2 (6 bases). The V gene lost 7 bases and the J gene lost 5 bases, with 30 bases spanning the gap. The CDR3 length is 18 residues. Germline lookup yields CDR1 SNHLY and CDR2 FYNNEI. In DNA, the CDR3 is TGTGCCAGCATCGCCGCACTGGGAGCGGGCCGGGACTTCGACGAGCAGTACTTC. Protein: CASIAALGAGRDFDEQYF.

The J gene is TRBJ1-5, the V gene TRBV19, with unresolved D. The CDR3 length is 19 residues. V was trimmed by 4 bases and J by 6 bases, leaving 28 bases between them. Germline V gene sequence: CDR1 LNHDA, CDR2 SQIVND (reference sequence). CDR3 in DNA: TGTGCCAGTAGTAACCCAACACATGTCCGCAGAGTGAAAGTTCAGCCCCAGCATTTT. Protein sequence: CASSNPTHVRRVKVQPQHF.

This chain joins TRBV2 and TRBJ1-6; no firm D call. Germline CDR1 reads SNHLY; CDR2 reads FYNNEI. V lost 0 bases to trimming and J lost 8 bases, with 8 bases between them. The CDR3 extends over 14 amino acids. CDR3 region: CASSEALRYSPLHF. The CDR3 nucleotides read TGTGCCAGCAGTGAAGCGCTCCGTTATTCACCCCTCCACTTT.